This section outlines one T cell receptor (beta chain) sequence together with its context. Profiling relied on immunoSEQ multiplex PCR, and the TCRdb table lists in-frame clones only, not all of them. Counted here are about 38,000 clones, just under 75% occurring once; the ten biggest clones make up 10% to 13%. This entry belongs to a study of blood T cell repertoires in COVID-19. The overall study: The United States, Italy and Spain supplied acute and convalescent COVID-19 samples. T cells, B-cell-depleted T cells, or PBMCs supplied cDNA or gDNA.

CDR3 size: 14 residues. V was shortened by 9 bases and J by 2 bases, with 13 bases between the two germline ends. The germline CDR1 and CDR2 sequences are KGHDR and SFDVKD. The chain employs TRBV24-1 and TRBJ1-5; D remains ambiguous. This clonotype was obtained from a man in his 70s with COVID-19, enrolled during active disease. The material sequenced was peripheral blood. The CDR3, as DNA: TGTGCCACCCCCACTCGGGTGTGCAATCAGCCCCAGCATTTT. It codes for CATPTRVCNQPQHF.